This section outlines one TCR beta chain sequence together with its context. Antigen: not known. This sample is part of a study of blood T cells in healthy people across ages. The wider study: Template switching picked up about one barcoded beta molecule for each two T cells. General study points: TCR beta diversity was tightly associated with the proportion of naive T cells. More naive CD4+ cells and higher diversity marked long-lived donors relative to aged donors.

Germline V gives CDR1 MNHEY, CDR2 SVGAGI. This CDR3 has 14 residues. Losses at the gene ends were 9 bases for V and 11 bases for J; bases not matched to a gene: 18. The authors isolated at least 6.5 million PBMCs per sample. For the second PCR, which ran for 7 to 11 cycles, a sample-barcoded 5' primer and a J-beta primer mix were used. MiXCR, applied by TCRdb to the 5' RACE reads, yields one record per CDR3 protein. The repertoire holds about 640,000 distinct CDR3 sequences, with roughly two fifths as singletons. Sequenced sample: blood. The chain links TRBV6-5 to TRBJ2-5, with 7 nucleotides matching TRBD1. This TCR was recovered from a man aged 80 or over in good health. The CDR3: CASRRQGPYNEQYF. The CDR3, as DNA: TGTGCCAGTAGAAGACAGGGCCCGTACAATGAGCAGTACTTC.